This TCR beta chain comes out of a study of cytomegalovirus exposure and HLA in healthy donors. Study results and limitations: Being productive about 90% or about 30% of the time was typical of most TCR beta V segments in an earlier analysis. The dataset shows that most TCR sequences were rare, while some public TCRs occurred in many donors.

The length of the CDR3 is 15 residues. CDR1 and CDR2 (germline): SGHRS, YFSETQ. V dropped 0 bases and J dropped 4; count of bases not matched to a gene: 4. This clone was observed a handful of times. The antigen remains undetermined. PCR amplification relied on 60 Vbeta primers (plus 13 Jbeta primers). The repertoire was sequenced with immunoSEQ multiplex PCR; TCRdb's copy has only in-frame clones and lacks some. The sample lists about 120,000 clones; 60% to 85% were seen once. Each donor was nominally healthy when sampled (though unrecorded immune exposures were likely). Sequenced material: PBMCs. The chain uses TRBV5-1 and TRBJ2-1; 7 nucleotides align to TRBD1. This receptor was taken from a woman between 18 and 29 years old in good health and CMV-seronegative. CDR3 region: CASSLEGQIYNEQFF. The CDR3, as DNA: TGCGCCAGCAGCTTGGAGGGACAGATATACAATGAGCAGTTCTTC.